Presented here are 26 T cell receptor beta chains from one specimen sequenced in a study of T-cell memory formation after mild COVID-19. TCRdb re-called the 5' RACE reads through MiXCR, storing one row per CDR3 protein. The data show approximately 490,000 distinct CDR3 sequences, about a fifth seen once. The sample was PBMCs or a T cell subset sorted from them (not recorded which). The receptor set was obtained from an adult woman who had mild COVID-19 (a few samples of this study predate the infection). Cell type and time point are not known.

This clonotype was seen a few times. This sequence joins TRBV6-5 and TRBJ2-7; no clear D gene. The CDR3 runs 14 residues. Germline V gives CDR1 MNHEY, CDR2 SVGAGI. Trimming left V 4 bases short and J 3 bases short, with 13 bases between. The CDR3 DNA is TGTGCCAGCAGTTCCGCTAACGGCGGCTACGAGCAGTACTTC. Protein: CASSSANGGYEQYF.

The rearrangement joins TRBV27 to TRBJ2-3; 14 bases line up with TRBD2. This CDR3 spans 16 amino acids. Germline V gene sequence: CDR1 MNHEY, CDR2 SMNVEV (reference sequence). Unmatched junction bases numbered 8, after V lost 7 bases and J lost 5 bases. CDR3 protein: CASIRRLAGGQDTQYF. CDR3 nucleotides: TGTGCCAGCATTCGACGACTAGCGGGGGGGCAAGATACGCAGTATTTT.

This clonotype was recorded many times. V gene TRBV7-2 combines with J gene TRBJ2-1; no clear D gene. The V gene's germline CDR1 is SGHTA and CDR2 FQGNSA. This CDR3 comprises 13 residues. V was cut by 1 base and J by 7 bases, with 8 bases left in between. CDR3 DNA: TGTGCCAGCAGCTTAGATCAGCTGAATGAGCAGTTCTTC. Translated: CASSLDQLNEQFF.

The chain recombines TRBV7-3 with TRBJ2-1, with D uncertain. V was cut by 3 bases and J by 7 bases, with 7 bases left in between. CDR1 is SGHTA, CDR2 FQGTGA, per germline. This CDR3 region has 12 residues. CDR3 amino acids: CASSLYGNEQFF. CDR3 coding DNA: TGTGCCAGCAGCTTGTACGGGAATGAGCAGTTCTTC. Full variable domain (missing parts from reference TRBV7-3 and TRBJ2-1): GAGVSQTPSNKVTEKGKYVELRCDPISGHTALYWYRQSLGQGPEFLIYFQGTGAADDSGLPNDRFFAVRPEGSVSTLKIQRTERGDSAVYLCASSLYGNEQFFGPGTRLTVL.

In its sample, this clonotype was seen a few times. This chain links TRBV24-1 with TRBJ1-2; tentatively, D is TRBD1 (6 bases). Germline CDR1 KGHDR, CDR2 SFDVKD. Between the trimmed V and J ends, which lost 7 bases and 5 bases, there was a span of 10 bases. There are 12 residues in the CDR3. The CDR3 DNA reads TGTGCCACCAGCTACAGGGATTATGGCTACACCTTC. Residues: CATSYRDYGYTF.

This clonotype was detected ten times or more. The chain joins TRBV12-3 or TRBV12-4 to TRBJ2-1; TRBD2 matches 7 bases. CDR3 length: 16 residues. After removal of 5 bases from V and 8 bases from J, the junction contained 15 bases not matched to a gene. DNA of the CDR3: TGTGCCAGCAGTCCGCCACCGACTAGCCGGGTCGATGAGCAGTTCTTC. Its translation is CASSPPPTSRVDEQFF.

This clonotype was seen a handful of times. The chain recombines TRBV5-1 with TRBJ1-1; no firm D call. The CDR3 length is 15 residues. The V gene lost 0 bases and the J gene lost 0 bases, with 9 bases spanning the gap. The germline CDR1 and CDR2 sequences are SGHRS and YFSETQ. CDR3 in amino acids: CASSLGKVMNTEAFF. The CDR3, as DNA: TGCGCCAGCAGCTTGGGGAAAGTCATGAACACTGAAGCTTTCTTT.

This clonotype turned up a few times. The rearrangement uses TRBV7-2 and TRBJ1-1, with D possibly matching TRBD1 (6 bases). Germline CDR1 is SGHTA and CDR2 is FQGNSA. CDR3 length: 15 residues. The V and J ends lost 7 bases and 4 bases respectively, with 19 bases between them. CDR3 amino acids: CASTLIPTGATEAFF. The CDR3 DNA reads TGTGCCAGCACCCTAATCCCCACGGGGGCCACTGAAGCTTTCTTT.

The chain recombines TRBV27 with TRBJ2-1, with TRBD2 matching over 13 bases. J gave up 5 bases and V 5 bases, and 6 bases lay outside the gene matches. Looked up from germline, CDR1 is MNHEY and CDR2 is SMNVEV (reference sequence). The CDR3 runs 16 residues. CDR3 sequence: CASSPEGTSGNNEQFF. The CDR3 DNA sequence: TGTGCCAGCAGTCCGGAGGGGACTAGCGGGAACAATGAGCAGTTCTTC.

This chain uses TRBV30 with TRBJ2-3; D ambiguous. This CDR3 is built from 12 residues. V gave up 3 bases and J gave up 2 bases, with 6 bases separating them. The V gene's germline CDR1 is GTSNPN and CDR2 SVGIG (reference sequence). CDR3 residues: CAWSKDTDTQYF. For the CDR3, the DNA is TGTGCCTGGAGCAAAGACACAGATACGCAGTATTTT.

The chain is built from TRBV5-1 and TRBJ1-5; no clear D. V lost 5 bases and J 0 bases, leaving 12 bases between the germline ends. Germline assignment: CDR1 SGHRS and CDR2 YFSETQ. The CDR3 loop spans 15 amino acids. In DNA, the CDR3 is TGCGCCAGCAGGGAGGGAGCCTATAGCAATCAGCCCCAGCATTTT. Translation gives CASREGAYSNQPQHF.

This clonotype was counted a few times. The chain combines TRBV9 with TRBJ2-2; the D gene is possibly TRBD2 (7 bases). The V gene's germline CDR1 is SGDLS and CDR2 YYNGEE. V lost 3 bases, J lost 4 bases, and 16 bases lay in between. The CDR3 spans 16 residues. The CDR3 loop reads CASSGPGGLGTGELFF. Here the CDR3 DNA reads TGTGCCAGCAGCGGCCCGGGGGGCCTAGGCACCGGGGAGCTGTTTTTT. Full variable domain (outside the CDR3, taken from reference TRBV9 and TRBJ2-2): DSGVTQTPKHLITATGQRVTLRCSPRSGDLSVYWYQQSLDQGLQFLIQYYNGEERAKGNILERFSAQQFPDLHSELNLSSLELGDSALYFCASSGPGGLGTGELFFGEGSRLTVL.

This rearrangement joins TRBV5-1 to TRBJ1-1, with D possibly TRBD1 on 5 matching bases. The CDR3 sequence is 15 residues long. Per germline, CDR1 SGHRS and CDR2 YFSETQ. V was shortened by 0 bases and J by 1 base, with 10 bases between the two germline ends. CDR3 loop: CASSLAGPGNTEAFF. The CDR3 DNA sequence: TGCGCCAGCAGCTTGGCGGGACCCGGGAACACTGAAGCTTTCTTT.

The sample holds a few counts of this clonotype. The chain is built from TRBV20-1 and TRBJ1-1; no clear D. The CDR3 contains 11 residues. Trimming took off 6 bases at V and 2 bases at J, with 7 bases between the two ends. Germline lookup yields CDR1 DFQATT and CDR2 SNEGSKA (reference sequence). The CDR3 DNA reads TGCAGTGCCCCCAGTAACACTGAAGCTTTCTTT. Translated, it gives CSAPSNTEAFF.

The V gene is TRBV6-5, the J gene TRBJ1-2, with 10 bases identical to TRBD1. Germline V gene sequence: CDR1 MNHEY, CDR2 SVGAGI. The CDR3 loop spans 20 amino acids. V dropped 3 bases and J dropped 1; count of bases not matched to a gene: 17. CDR3 amino acids: CASSYVMLGTGATSNYGYTF. CDR3 DNA sequence: TGTGCCAGCAGTTATGTCATGTTGGGGACAGGGGCCACCAGTAACTATGGCTACACCTTC.

There are a few counts of this clonotype. The CDR3 protein is CASSETGNTEAFF. The CDR3, as DNA: TGTGCCAGCAGTGAGACAGGGAACACTGAAGCTTTCTTT. This chain connects TRBV6-1 to TRBJ1-1, with a weak D call TRBD1 (6 bases). The CDR3 runs 13 residues. The V and J ends lost 3 bases and 1 base respectively, with 6 bases between them. Germline V gene sequence: CDR1 MNHNS, CDR2 SASEGT.

This clonotype has more than one count but fewer than ten. The chain's CDR3 is CSARDNRGWAQYF. The CDR3 DNA sequence: TGCAGTGCTAGAGATAATAGGGGGTGGGCGCAGTATTTT. The V call is TRBV20-1, the J call TRBJ2-3; D possibly corresponds to TRBD1 (6 bases). There are 13 residues in the CDR3. The germline V gene has CDR1 DFQATT and CDR2 SNEGSKA (reference sequence). V was trimmed by 0 bases and J by 10 bases, leaving 14 bases between them.

This clonotype has a handful of counts. This chain joins TRBV9 and TRBJ2-1; 9 bases fit TRBD2. This CDR3 has 15 residues. The J segment lost 4 bases and the V segment lost 3 bases, leaving 5 bases of the junction unmatched. From germline, CDR1 is SGDLS and CDR2 YYNGEE. The DNA of the CDR3 is TGTGCCAGCAGCGAACGACTAGCGGAGTACAATGAGCAGTTCTTC. Amino acid sequence: CASSERLAEYNEQFF.

This clonotype occurred a few times. The chain has TRBV6-2 or TRBV6-3 and TRBJ1-5; 7 positions agree with TRBD1. CDR3 length equals 16 residues. Germline V gene lookup returns CDR1 MNHEY and CDR2 SVGEGT. With V trimmed by 6 bases and J by 4 bases, 12 bases remained unmatched. Written as DNA, the CDR3 is TGTGCCAGCAGAAACCCGTCGTGGGGACAGAATCAGCCCCAGCATTTT. This gives the protein CASRNPSWGQNQPQHF.

The chain couples TRBV9 to TRBJ1-4; 10 bases line up with TRBD1. The germline V gene encodes CDR1 SGDLS and CDR2 YYNGEE. With 2 bases clipped from V and 8 bases from J, the junction kept 3 bases outside the gene matches. This CDR3 spans 14 amino acids. The CDR3 loop is CASSVDRGFEKLFF. The CDR3 bases are TGTGCCAGCAGCGTGGACAGGGGGTTCGAAAAACTGTTTTTT.

This rearrangement joins TRBV4-1 to TRBJ1-5; 9 positions match TRBD1. Trimming took 0 bases from V and 4 from J; bases not matched to a gene: 10. The length of the CDR3 is 18 residues. CDR1 is MGHRA, CDR2 YSYEKL, per germline. The chain's CDR3 is CASSQDTRVDRGNQPQHF. CDR3 nucleotides: TGCGCCAGCAGCCAAGATACGCGAGTGGACAGGGGTAATCAGCCCCAGCATTTT.

This clonotype was picked up many times. This CDR3 is CASSLWGGGAVETQYF. The CDR3 bases are TGTGCCAGCAGTTTATGGGGCGGGGGGGCCGTGGAGACCCAGTACTTC. V and J are TRBV12-3 or TRBV12-4 and TRBJ2-5; 9 positions match TRBD2. This CDR3 is 16 amino acids long. J gave up 5 bases and V 2 bases, and 9 bases lay outside the gene matches.

V is TRBV4-1 and J is TRBJ2-3; 7 nucleotides align to TRBD2. Germline trimming cut 6 bases from V and 9 bases from J; bases unmatched to any gene: 6. Germline lookup yields CDR1 MGHRA and CDR2 YSYEKL. The CDR3 extends over 12 amino acids. The CDR3 nucleotides are TGCGCCAGCAGTCAATGGGGGGGAACGCAGTATTTT. It codes for CASSQWGGTQYF.

This rearrangement joins TRBV9 to TRBJ1-1; tentatively, D is TRBD1 (6 bases). Trimming left V 3 bases short and J 0 bases short, with 12 bases between. The germline CDR1 and CDR2 sequences are SGDLS and YYNGEE. This CDR3 spans 15 amino acids. CDR3 region: CASSDTGTLNTEAFF. The CDR3 DNA sequence: TGTGCCAGCAGCGACACCGGGACACTGAACACTGAAGCTTTCTTT.

Here the CDR3 DNA reads TGTGCCAGCCGGACCGACCCAAGCTCCTACGAGCAGTACTTC. It yields the protein CASRTDPSSYEQYF. The chain uses TRBV6-6 and TRBJ2-7; no clear D gene. Germline values: CDR1 MNHNY, CDR2 SVGAGI (reference sequence). The V gene lost 8 bases and the J gene lost 0 bases, with 14 bases spanning the gap. This CDR3 is 14 amino acids long.

The chain is built from TRBV5-1 and TRBJ2-7; D is unresolved. Trimming removed 1 base from V and 2 bases from J, with 10 bases in between. This CDR3 has 14 residues. Looked up from germline, CDR1 is SGHRS and CDR2 is YFSETQ. CDR3 DNA sequence: TGCGCCAGCAGCTTGTCCGGGCCTCCCTACGAGCAGTACTTC. Translated, it gives CASSLSGPPYEQYF.